A single sample gave rise to the 6 T cell receptor beta chains below, sequenced in a study of blood T cell repertoires in COVID-19. Method: immunoSEQ multiplex PCR; TCRdb's copy keeps in-frame clones and lacks some. Here the sample spans over 150,000 clones, roughly four fifths being singletons. Sequencing was performed on peripheral blood. The receptors come from a woman aged 55-70 years with acute or convalescent COVID-19.

The rearrangement joins TRBV7-3 to TRBJ2-3, with a possible D match to TRBD2 (5 bases). Per the germline V gene, CDR1 is SGHTA and CDR2 is FQGTGA. The CDR3 is made up of 14 amino acids. Between the trimmed V and J ends, which lost 0 bases and 3 bases, there was a span of 7 bases. Here the CDR3 DNA reads TGTGCCAGCAGCTTAACGCGGGTGACAGATACGCAGTATTTT. This gives the protein CASSLTRVTDTQYF.

Details on this clone: Additional DNA sequences in this sample encode the identical CDR3. The chain joins TRBV28 to TRBJ1-1, with 10 nucleotides matching TRBD1. CDR3 length: 16 amino acids. Looked up from germline, CDR1 is MDHEN and CDR2 is SYDVKM. V shed 6 bases and J 0 bases; nucleotides not matched to a gene: 7. In DNA, the CDR3 is TGTGCCAGCAGCCTCCGGACAGGGGGGCTGAACACTGAAGCTTTCTTT. This translates into CASSLRTGGLNTEAFF.

The chain uses TRBV11-2 and TRBJ2-5; tentatively, D is TRBD2 (6 bases). The CDR3 is 15 residues long. V gave up 5 bases and J gave up 1 base, with 14 bases separating them. CDR1 is SGHAT, CDR2 FQNNGV, per germline. The CDR3 sequence is CASSLGGVAQETQYF. The CDR3 nucleotides read TGTGCCAGCAGCCTAGGCGGGGTAGCCCAAGAGACCCAGTACTTC.

The chain has TRBV30 and TRBJ1-6, with 11 bases aligning to TRBD1. CDR1 and CDR2 from the germline V gene are GTSNPN and SVGIG (reference sequence). The CDR3 runs to 16 residues. Losses at the gene ends were 2 bases for V and 6 bases for J; bases not matched to a gene: 6. The CDR3 loop is CAWSILGTGGNSPLHF. CDR3 bases: TGTGCCTGGAGTATACTCGGGACAGGGGGTAATTCACCCCTCCACTTT.

This clone has a handful of counts. The chain couples TRBV7-9 to TRBJ1-4; 7 nucleotides match TRBD1. Trimming at V came to 4 bases and at J to 4 bases, leaving 3 bases not matched to a gene. Germline CDR1 reads SEHNR; CDR2 reads FQNEAQ (reference sequence). The CDR3 consists of 14 residues. The CDR3 DNA sequence: TGTGCCAGCAGCTCGACAGGGTTTAATGAAAAACTGTTTTTT. Its protein product is CASSSTGFNEKLFF.

The chain links TRBV19 to TRBJ2-2, with D unresolved. V lost 7 bases and J lost 0, with 6 bases in between. Germline CDR1 reads LNHDA; CDR2 reads SQIVND (reference sequence). The CDR3 loop spans 13 amino acids. The CDR3 sequence: CASNKPNTGELFF. Written as DNA, the CDR3 is TGTGCCAGTAACAAACCGAACACCGGGGAGCTGTTTTTT.